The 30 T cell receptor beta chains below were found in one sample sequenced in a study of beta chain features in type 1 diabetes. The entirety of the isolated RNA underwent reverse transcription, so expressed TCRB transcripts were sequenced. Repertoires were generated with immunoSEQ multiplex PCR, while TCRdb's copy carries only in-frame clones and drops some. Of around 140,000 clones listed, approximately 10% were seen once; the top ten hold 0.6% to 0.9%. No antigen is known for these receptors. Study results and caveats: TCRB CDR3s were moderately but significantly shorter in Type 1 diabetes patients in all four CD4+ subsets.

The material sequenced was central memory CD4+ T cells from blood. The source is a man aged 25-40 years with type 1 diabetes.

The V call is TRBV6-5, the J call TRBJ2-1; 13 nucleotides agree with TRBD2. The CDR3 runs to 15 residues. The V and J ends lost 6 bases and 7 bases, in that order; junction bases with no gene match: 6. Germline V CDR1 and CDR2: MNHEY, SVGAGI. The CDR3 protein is CASRTSGGAGNEQFF. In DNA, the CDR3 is TGTGCCAGCAGAACTAGCGGGGGGGCCGGGAATGAGCAGTTCTTC.

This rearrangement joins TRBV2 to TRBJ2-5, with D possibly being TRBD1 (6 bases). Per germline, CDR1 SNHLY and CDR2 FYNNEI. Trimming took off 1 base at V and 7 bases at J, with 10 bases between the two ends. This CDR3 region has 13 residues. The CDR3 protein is CASSEEGVGTQYF. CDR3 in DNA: TGTGCCAGCAGTGAAGAGGGGGTGGGGACCCAGTACTTC.

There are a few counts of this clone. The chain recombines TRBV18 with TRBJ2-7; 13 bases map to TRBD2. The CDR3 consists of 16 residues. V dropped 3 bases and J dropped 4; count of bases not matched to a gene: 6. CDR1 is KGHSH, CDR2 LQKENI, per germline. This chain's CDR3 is CASSPGLAGSKYEQYF. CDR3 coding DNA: TGTGCCAGCTCACCGGGACTAGCGGGGTCAAAATACGAGCAGTACTTC.

CDR3 protein: CSVQGGSYNEQFF. CDR3 DNA sequence: TGCAGCGTTCAGGGGGGCTCCTACAATGAGCAGTTCTTC. The rearrangement links TRBV29-1 to TRBJ2-1, with D tentatively TRBD1 (7 bases). Germline V gives CDR1 SQVTM, CDR2 ANQGSEA. V lost 5 bases to trimming and J lost 0 bases, with 8 bases between them. There are 13 residues in the CDR3.

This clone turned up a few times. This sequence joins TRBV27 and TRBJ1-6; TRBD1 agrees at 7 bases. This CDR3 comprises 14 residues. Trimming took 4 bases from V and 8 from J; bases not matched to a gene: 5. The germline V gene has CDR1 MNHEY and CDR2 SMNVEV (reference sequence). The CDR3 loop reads CASSYDRVYSPLHF. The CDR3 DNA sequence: TGTGCCAGCAGTTATGACAGGGTGTATTCACCCCTCCACTTT.

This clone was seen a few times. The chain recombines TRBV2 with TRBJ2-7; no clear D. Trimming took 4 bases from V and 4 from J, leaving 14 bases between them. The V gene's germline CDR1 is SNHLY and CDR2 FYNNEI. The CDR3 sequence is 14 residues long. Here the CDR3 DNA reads TGTGCCAGCAGTGCCACCATTTACAGTTACGAGCAGTACTTC. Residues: CASSATIYSYEQYF.

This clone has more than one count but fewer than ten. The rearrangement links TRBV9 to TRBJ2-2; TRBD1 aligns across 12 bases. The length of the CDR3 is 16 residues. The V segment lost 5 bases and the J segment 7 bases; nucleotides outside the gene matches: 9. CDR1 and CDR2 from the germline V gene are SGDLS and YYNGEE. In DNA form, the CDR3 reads TGTGCCAGCAGGGCACAAGGGACAGGGGGCATCGGGGAGCTGTTTTTT. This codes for CASRAQGTGGIGELFF.

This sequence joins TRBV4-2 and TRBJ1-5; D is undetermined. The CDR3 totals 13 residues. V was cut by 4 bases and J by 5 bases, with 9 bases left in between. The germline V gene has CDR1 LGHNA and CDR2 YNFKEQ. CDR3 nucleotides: TGTGCCAGCAGCCCCGAAACAGATCAGCCCCAGCATTTT. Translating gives CASSPETDQPQHF.

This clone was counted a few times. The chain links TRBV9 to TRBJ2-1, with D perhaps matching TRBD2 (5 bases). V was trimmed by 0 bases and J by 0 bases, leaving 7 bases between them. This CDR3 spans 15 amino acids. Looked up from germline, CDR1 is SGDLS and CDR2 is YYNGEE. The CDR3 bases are TGTGCCAGCAGCGTAGGACTACCCTCCTACAATGAGCAGTTCTTC. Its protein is CASSVGLPSYNEQFF. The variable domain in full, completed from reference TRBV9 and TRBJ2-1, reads DSGVTQTPKHLITATGQRVTLRCSPRSGDLSVYWYQQSLDQGLQFLIQYYNGEERAKGNILERFSAQQFPDLHSELNLSSLELGDSALYFCASSVGLPSYNEQFFGPGTRLTVL.

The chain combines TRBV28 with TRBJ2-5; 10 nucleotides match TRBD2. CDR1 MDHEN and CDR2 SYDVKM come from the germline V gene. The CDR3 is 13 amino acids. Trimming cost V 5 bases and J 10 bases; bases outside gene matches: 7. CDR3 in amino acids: CASSPGLAAGQYF. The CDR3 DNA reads TGTGCCAGCAGTCCCGGACTAGCGGCGGGCCAGTACTTC.

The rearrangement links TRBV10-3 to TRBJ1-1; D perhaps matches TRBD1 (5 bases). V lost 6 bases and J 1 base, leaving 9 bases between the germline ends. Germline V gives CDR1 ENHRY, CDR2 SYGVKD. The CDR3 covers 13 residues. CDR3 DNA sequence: TGTGCCATCAGCTTCACAGGGAACACTGAAGCTTTCTTT. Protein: CAISFTGNTEAFF.

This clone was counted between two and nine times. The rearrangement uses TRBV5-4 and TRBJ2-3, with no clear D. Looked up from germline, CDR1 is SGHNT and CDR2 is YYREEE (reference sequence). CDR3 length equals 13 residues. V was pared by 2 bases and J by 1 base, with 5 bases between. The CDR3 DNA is TGTGCCAGCAGCTTCGTAGGCACAGATACGCAGTATTTT. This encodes CASSFVGTDTQYF.

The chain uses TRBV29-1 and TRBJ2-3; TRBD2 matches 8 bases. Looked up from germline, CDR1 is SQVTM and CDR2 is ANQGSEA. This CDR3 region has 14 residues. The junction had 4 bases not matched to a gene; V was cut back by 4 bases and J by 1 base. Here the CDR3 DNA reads TGCAGCGTTGGTTGGCGGGGGGGCACAGATACGCAGTATTTT. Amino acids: CSVGWRGGTDTQYF.

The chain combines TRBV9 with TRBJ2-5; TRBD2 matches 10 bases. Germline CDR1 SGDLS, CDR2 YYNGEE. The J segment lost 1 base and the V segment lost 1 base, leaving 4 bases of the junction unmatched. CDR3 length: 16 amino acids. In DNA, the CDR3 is TGTGCCAGCAGCGTAAATATAGCGGGGGGCCAAGAGACCCAGTACTTC. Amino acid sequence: CASSVNIAGGQETQYF.

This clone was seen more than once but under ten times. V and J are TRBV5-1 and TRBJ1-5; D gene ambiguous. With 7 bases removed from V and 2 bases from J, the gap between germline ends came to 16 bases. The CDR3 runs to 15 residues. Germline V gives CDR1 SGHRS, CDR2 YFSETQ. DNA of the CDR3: TGCGCCAGCCGGCCCGAGGCACGGGGCAATCAGCCCCAGCATTTT. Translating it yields CASRPEARGNQPQHF.

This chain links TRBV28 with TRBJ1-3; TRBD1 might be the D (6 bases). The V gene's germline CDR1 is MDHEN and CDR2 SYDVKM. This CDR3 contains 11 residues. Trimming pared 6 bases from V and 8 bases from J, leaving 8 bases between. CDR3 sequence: CASSQGHTIYF. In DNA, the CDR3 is TGTGCCAGCAGCCAGGGGCACACCATATATTTT.

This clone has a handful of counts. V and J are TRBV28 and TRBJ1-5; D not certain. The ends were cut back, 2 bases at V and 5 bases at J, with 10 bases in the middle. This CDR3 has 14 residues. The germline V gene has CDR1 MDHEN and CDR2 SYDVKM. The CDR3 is CASSLLQRDQPQHF. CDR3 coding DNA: TGTGCCAGCAGTTTACTACAGAGGGATCAGCCCCAGCATTTT.

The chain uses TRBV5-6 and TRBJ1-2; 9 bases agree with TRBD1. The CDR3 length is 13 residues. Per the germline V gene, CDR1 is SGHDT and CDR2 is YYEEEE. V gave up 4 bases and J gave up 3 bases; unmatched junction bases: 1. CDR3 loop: CASSRTGDYGYTF. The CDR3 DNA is TGTGCCAGCAGCCGGACAGGGGACTATGGCTACACCTTC.

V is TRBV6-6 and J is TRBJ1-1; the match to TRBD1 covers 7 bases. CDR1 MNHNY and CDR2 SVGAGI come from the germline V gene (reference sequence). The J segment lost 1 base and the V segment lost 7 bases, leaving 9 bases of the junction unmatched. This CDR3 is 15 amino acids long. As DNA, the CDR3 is TGTGCCAGCACCGGGACAGAGGTTTGGAACACTGAAGCTTTCTTT. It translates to CASTGTEVWNTEAFF.

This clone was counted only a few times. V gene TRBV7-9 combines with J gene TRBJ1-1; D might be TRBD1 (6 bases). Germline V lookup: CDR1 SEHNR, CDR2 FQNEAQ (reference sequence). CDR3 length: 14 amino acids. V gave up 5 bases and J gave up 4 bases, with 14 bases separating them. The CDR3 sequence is CASSTTGGTTEAFF. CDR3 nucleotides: TGTGCCAGCAGCACGACAGGAGGCACCACTGAAGCTTTCTTT. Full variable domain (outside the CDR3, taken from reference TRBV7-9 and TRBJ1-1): DTGVSQNPRHKITKRGQNVTFRCDPISEHNRLYWYRQTLGQGPEFLTYFQNEAQLEKSRLLSDRFSAERPKGSFSTLEIQRTEQGDSAMYLCASSTTGGTTEAFFGQGTRLTVV.

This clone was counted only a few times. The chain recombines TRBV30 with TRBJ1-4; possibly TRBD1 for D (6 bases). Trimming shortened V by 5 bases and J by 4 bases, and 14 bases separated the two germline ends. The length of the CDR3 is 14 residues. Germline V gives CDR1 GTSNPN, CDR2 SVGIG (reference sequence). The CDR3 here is CAWGDTGNNEKLFF. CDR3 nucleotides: TGTGCCTGGGGGGACACAGGGAATAATGAAAAACTGTTTTTT.

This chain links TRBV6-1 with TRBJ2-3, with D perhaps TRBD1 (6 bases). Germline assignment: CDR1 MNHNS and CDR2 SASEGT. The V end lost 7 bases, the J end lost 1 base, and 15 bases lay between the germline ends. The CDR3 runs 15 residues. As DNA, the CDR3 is TGTGCCAGCAAGTCAGGGGCTTGGGGCACAGATACGCAGTATTTT. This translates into CASKSGAWGTDTQYF.

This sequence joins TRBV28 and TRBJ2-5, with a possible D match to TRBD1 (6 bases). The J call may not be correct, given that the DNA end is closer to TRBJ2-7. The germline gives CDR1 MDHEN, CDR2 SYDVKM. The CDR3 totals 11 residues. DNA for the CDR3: TGTGCCAGCAGTACCAGGGGCGAGCAGTACTTC. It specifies CASSTRGEQYF.

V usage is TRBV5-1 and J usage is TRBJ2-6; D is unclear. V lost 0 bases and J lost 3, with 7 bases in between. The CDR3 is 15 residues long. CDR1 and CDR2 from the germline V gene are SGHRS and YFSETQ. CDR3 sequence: CASSLDPSGANVLTF. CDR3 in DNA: TGCGCCAGCAGCTTGGATCCCAGTGGGGCCAACGTCCTGACTTTC.

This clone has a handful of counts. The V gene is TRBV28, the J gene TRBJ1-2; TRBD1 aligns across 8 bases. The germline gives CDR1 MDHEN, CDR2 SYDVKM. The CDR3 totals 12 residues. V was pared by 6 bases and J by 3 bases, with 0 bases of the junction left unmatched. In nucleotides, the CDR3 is TGTGCCAGCAGGACAGGGGACTATGGCTACACCTTC. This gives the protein CASRTGDYGYTF.

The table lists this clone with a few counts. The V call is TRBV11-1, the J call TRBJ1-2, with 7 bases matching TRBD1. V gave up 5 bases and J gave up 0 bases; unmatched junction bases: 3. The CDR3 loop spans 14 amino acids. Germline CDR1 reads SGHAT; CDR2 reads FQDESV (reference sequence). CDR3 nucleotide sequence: TGTGCCAGCAGCCCCGGGACAGCTAACTATGGCTACACCTTC. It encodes CASSPGTANYGYTF.

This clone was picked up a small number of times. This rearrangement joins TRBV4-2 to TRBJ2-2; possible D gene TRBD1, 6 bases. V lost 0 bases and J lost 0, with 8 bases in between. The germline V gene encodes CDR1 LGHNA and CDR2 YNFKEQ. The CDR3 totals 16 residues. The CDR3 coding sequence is TGTGCCAGCAGCCAAGATCCAGGGGCGAACACCGGGGAGCTGTTTTTT. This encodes CASSQDPGANTGELFF.

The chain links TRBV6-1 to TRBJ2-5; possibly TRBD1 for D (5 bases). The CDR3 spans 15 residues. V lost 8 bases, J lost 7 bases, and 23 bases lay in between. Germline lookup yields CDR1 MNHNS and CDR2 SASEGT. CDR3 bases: TGTGCCAGCTGTGGTAGGACACCCGGTTTGGGGACCCAGTACTTC. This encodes CASCGRTPGLGTQYF.

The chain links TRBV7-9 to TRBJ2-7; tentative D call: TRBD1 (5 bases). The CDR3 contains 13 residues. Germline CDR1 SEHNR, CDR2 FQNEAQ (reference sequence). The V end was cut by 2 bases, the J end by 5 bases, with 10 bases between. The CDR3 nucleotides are TGTGCCAGCAGCTTACTGCAGGGTCACGAGCAGTACTTC. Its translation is CASSLLQGHEQYF.

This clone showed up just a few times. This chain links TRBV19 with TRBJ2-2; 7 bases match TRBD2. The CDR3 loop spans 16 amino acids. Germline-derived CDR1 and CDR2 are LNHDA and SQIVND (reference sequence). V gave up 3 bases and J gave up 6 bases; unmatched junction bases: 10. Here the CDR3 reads CASSIGIGTNPGELFF. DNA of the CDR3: TGTGCCAGTAGTATCGGAATCGGGACTAATCCCGGGGAGCTGTTTTTT. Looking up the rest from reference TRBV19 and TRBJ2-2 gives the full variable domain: DGGITQSPKYLFRKEGQNVTLSCEQNLNHDAMYWYRQDPGQGLRLIYYSQIVNDFQKGDIAEGYSVSREKKESFPLTVTSAQKNPTAFYLCASSIGIGTNPGELFFGEGSRLTVL.